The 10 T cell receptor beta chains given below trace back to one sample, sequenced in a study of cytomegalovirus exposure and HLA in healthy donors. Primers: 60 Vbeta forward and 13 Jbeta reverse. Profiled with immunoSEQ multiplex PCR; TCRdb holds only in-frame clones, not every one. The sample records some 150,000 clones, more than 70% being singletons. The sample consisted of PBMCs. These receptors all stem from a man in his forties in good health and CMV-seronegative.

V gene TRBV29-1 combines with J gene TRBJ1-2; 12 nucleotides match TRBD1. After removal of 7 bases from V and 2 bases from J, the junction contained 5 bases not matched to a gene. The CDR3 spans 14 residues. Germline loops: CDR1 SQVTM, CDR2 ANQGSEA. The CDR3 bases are TGCAGCGCAACCGGGACAGGGGGCAACTATGGCTACACCTTC. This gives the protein CSATGTGGNYGYTF.

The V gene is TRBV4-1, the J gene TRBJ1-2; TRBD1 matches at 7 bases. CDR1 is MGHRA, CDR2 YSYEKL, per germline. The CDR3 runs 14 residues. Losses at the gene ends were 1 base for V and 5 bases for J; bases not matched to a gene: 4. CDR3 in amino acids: CASSQGGTDYGYTF. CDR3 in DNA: TGCGCCAGCAGCCAAGGTGGGACAGATTATGGCTACACCTTC.

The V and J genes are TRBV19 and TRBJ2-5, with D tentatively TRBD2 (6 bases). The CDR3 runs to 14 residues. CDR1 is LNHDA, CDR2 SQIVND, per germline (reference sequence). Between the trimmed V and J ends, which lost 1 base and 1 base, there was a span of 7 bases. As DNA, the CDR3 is TGTGCCAGTAGTATAGTGGGACTCCAAGAGACCCAGTACTTC. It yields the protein CASSIVGLQETQYF.

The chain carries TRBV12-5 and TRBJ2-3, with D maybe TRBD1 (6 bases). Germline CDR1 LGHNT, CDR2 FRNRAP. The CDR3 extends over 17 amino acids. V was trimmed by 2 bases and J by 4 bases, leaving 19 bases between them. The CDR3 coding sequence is TGTGCTAGTGGTTTGTTTCCCCCACAGGGACGGCCAGATACGCAGTATTTT. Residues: CASGLFPPQGRPDTQYF.

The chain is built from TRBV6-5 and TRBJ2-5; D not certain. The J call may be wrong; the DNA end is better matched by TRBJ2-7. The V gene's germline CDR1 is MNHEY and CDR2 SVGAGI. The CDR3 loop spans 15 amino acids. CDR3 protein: CASTPRVGSSYEQYF. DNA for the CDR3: TGTGCCAGCACCCCCCGGGTCGGAAGCTCCTACGAGCAGTACTTC.

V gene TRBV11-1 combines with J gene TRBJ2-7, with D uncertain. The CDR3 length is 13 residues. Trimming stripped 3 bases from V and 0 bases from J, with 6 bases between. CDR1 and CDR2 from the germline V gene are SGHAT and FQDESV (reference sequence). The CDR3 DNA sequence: TGTGCCAGCAGCTTCTCTAGCTCCTACGAGCAGTACTTC. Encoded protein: CASSFSSSYEQYF. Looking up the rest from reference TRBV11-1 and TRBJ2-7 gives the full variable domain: EAEVAQSPRYKITEKSQAVAFWCDPISGHATLYWYRQILGQGPELLVQFQDESVVDDSQLPKDRFSAERLKGVDSTLKIQPAELGDSAMYLCASSFSSSYEQYFGPGTRLTVT.

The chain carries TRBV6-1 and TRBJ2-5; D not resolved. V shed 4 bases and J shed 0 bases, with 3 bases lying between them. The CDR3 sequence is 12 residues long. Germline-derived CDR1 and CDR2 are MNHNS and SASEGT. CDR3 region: CASSADQETQYF. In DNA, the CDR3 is TGTGCCAGCAGTGCTGACCAAGAGACCCAGTACTTC.

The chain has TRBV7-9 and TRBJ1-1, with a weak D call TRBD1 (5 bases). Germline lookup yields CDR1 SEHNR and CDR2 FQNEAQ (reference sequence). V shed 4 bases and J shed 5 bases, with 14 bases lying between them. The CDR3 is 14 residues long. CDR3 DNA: TGTGCCAGCAGCTACCTCAGGGAAGGGACTGAAGCTTTCTTT. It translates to CASSYLREGTEAFF.

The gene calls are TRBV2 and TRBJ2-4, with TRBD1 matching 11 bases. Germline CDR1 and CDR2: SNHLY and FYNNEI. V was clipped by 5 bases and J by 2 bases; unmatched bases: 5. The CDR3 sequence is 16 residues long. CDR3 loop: CASSPGTGGSKNIQYF. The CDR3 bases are TGTGCCAGCAGTCCCGGGACAGGGGGTTCCAAAAACATTCAGTACTTC.

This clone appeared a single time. The CDR3 here is CASSSQIGQPKETQYF. For the CDR3, the DNA is TGTGCCAGCAGCTCGCAAATTGGACAGCCCAAAGAGACCCAGTACTTC. The chain couples TRBV5-6 to TRBJ2-5, with D perhaps matching TRBD1 (6 bases). CDR1 is SGHDT, CDR2 YYEEEE, per germline. There are 16 residues in the CDR3. Between the trimmed V and J ends, which lost 3 bases and 3 bases, there was a span of 18 bases.